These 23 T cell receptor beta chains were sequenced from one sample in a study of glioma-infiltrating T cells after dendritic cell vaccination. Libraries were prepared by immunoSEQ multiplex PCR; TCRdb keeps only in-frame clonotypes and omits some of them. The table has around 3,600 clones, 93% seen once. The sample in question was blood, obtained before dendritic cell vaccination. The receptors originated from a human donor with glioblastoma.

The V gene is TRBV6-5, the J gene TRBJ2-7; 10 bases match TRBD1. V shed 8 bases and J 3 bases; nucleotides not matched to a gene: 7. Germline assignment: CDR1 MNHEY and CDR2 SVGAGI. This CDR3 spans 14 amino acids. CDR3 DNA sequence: TGTGCCAGCTATTCTGGGGACAGGGGCTACGAGCAGTACTTC. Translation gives CASYSGDRGYEQYF.

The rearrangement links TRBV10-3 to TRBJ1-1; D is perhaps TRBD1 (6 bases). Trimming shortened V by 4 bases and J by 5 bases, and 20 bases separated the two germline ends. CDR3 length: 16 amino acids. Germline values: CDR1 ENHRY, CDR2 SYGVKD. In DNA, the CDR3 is TGTGCCATCAGTGGATACAGGGAGGGGCAGGGAACTGAAGCTTTCTTT. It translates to CAISGYREGQGTEAFF.

CDR3 residues: CASTLNAGVQNTGELFF. The CDR3 DNA reads TGCGCCAGCACCCTAAACGCAGGGGTTCAGAACACCGGGGAGCTGTTTTTT. V gene TRBV4-1 combines with J gene TRBJ2-2; TRBD1 is a possible D gene (6 bases). From germline, CDR1 is MGHRA and CDR2 YSYEKL. The CDR3 loop spans 17 amino acids. V was trimmed by 7 bases and J by 1 base, leaving 19 bases between them.

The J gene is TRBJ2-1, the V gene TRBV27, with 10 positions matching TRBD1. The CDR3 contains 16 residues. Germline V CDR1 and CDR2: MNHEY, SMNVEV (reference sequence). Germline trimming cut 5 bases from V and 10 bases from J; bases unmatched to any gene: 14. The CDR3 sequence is CASSTIGQGGTGEQFF. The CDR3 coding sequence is TGTGCCAGCAGTACCATAGGACAGGGGGGTACTGGAGAGCAGTTCTTC.

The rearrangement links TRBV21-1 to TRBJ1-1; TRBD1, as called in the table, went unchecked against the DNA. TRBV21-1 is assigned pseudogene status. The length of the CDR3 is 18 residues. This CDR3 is CASSKLGRLDRANTEAFF. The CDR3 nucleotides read TGTGCCAGCAGCAAACTTGGTCGGTTGGACAGGGCAAACACTGAAGCTTTCTTT.

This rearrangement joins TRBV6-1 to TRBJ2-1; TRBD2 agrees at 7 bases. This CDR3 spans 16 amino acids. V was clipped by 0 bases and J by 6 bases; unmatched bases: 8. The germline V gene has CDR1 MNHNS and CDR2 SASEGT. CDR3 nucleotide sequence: TGTGCCAGCAGTGAAGCCCTCGGACTAGTATCCAATGAGCAGTTCTTC. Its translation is CASSEALGLVSNEQFF.

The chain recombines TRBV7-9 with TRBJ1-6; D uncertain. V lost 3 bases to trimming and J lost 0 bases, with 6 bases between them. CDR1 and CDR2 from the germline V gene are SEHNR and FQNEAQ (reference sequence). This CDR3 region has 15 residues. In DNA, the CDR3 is TGTGCCAGCAGCTTGCTGAGCTCCTATAATTCACCCCTCCACTTT. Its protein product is CASSLLSSYNSPLHF.

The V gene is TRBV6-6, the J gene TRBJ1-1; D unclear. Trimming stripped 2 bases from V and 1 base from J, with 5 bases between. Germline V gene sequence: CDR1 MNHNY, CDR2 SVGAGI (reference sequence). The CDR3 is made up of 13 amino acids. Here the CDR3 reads CASSYRQNTEAFF. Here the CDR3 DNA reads TGTGCCAGCAGTTACAGACAGAACACTGAAGCTTTCTTT.

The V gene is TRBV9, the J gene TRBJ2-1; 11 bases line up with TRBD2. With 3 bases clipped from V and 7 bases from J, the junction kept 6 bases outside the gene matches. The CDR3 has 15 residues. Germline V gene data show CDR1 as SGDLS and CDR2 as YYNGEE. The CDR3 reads CASSETGTSGNEQFF. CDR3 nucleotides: TGTGCCAGCAGCGAAACCGGGACTAGCGGAAATGAGCAGTTCTTC.

CDR3 nucleotide sequence: TGTGCCAGCAGCCATCCCGACAAGATCGAGCAGTACTTC. Translation gives CASSHPDKIEQYF. The chain has TRBV6-1 and TRBJ2-7; D not resolved. Germline V gives CDR1 MNHNS, CDR2 SASEGT. V lost 6 bases to trimming and J lost 6 bases, with 15 bases between them. The CDR3 sequence is 13 residues long.

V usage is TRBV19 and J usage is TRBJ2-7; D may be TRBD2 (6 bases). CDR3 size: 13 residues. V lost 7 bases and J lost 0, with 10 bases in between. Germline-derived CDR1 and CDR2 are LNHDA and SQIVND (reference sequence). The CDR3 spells CASKDGSSYEQYF. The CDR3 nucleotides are TGTGCCAGTAAAGACGGGAGCTCCTACGAGCAGTACTTC.

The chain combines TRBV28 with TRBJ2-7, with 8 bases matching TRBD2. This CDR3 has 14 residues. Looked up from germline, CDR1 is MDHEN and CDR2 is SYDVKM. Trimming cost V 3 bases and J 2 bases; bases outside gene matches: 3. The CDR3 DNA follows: TGTGCCAGCAGTTTTGCAGCGGGAGCCTACGAGCAGTACTTC. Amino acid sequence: CASSFAAGAYEQYF.

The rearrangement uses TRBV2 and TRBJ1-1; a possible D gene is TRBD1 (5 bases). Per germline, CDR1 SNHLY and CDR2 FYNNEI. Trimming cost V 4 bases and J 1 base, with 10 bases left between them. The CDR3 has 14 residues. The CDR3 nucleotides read TGTGCCAGCAGTGCTGGCGGGGCGAACACTGAAGCTTTCTTT. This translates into CASSAGGANTEAFF.

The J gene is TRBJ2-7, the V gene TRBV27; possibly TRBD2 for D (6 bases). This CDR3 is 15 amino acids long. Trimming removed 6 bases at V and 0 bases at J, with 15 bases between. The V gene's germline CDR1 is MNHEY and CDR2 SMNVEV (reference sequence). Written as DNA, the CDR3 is TGTGCCAGCAGCCGGATAGGGAGGAGCTCCTACGAGCAGTACTTC. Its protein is CASSRIGRSSYEQYF.

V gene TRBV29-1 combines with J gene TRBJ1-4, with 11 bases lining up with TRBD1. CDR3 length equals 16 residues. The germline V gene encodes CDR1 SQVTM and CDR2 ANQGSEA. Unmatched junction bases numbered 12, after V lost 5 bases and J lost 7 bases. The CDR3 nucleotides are TGCAGCGTTCTCGGGGGACAGGGGGTATTGGGTGAAAAACTGTTTTTT. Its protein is CSVLGGQGVLGEKLFF.

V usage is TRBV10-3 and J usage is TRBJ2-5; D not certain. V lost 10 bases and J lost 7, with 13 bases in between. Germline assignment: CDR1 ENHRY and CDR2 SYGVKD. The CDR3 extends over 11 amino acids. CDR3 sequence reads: CATLAEATQYF. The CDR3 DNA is TGTGCCACCCTCGCTGAGGCGACCCAGTACTTC.

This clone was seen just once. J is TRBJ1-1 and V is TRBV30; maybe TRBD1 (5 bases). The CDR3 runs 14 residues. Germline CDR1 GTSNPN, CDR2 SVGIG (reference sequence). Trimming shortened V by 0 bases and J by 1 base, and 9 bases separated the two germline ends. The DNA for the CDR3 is TGTGCCTGGAGTGTACTGGGGCGGAACACTGAAGCTTTCTTT. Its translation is CAWSVLGRNTEAFF.

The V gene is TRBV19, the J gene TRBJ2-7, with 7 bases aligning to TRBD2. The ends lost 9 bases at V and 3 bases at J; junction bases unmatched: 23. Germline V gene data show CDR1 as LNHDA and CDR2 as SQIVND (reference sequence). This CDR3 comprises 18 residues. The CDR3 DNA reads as TGTGCCAGCACCCGTTCTTTTGGGGGGGATTGGGAAATCTACGAGCAGTACTTC. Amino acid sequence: CASTRSFGGDWEIYEQYF.

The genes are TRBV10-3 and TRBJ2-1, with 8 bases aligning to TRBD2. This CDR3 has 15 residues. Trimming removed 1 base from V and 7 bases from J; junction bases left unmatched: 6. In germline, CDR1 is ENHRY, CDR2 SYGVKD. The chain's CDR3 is CAISEYREGKNEQFF. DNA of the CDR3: TGTGCCATCAGTGAGTACCGGGAGGGAAAGAATGAGCAGTTCTTC.

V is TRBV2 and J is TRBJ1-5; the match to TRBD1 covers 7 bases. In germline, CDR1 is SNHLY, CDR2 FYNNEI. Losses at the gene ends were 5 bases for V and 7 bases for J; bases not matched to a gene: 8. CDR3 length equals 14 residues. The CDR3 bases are TGTGCCAGCAGTTCACAGGGGACTTTCCAGCCCCAGCATTTT. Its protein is CASSSQGTFQPQHF.

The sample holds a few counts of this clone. The CDR3 reads CASSRRVGNEKLFF. CDR3 bases: TGTGCCAGTAGTAGGAGGGTCGGTAATGAAAAACTGTTTTTT. The V call is TRBV19, the J call TRBJ1-4; D unresolved. V was cut by 4 bases and J by 4 bases, with 10 bases left in between. Germline V lookup: CDR1 LNHDA, CDR2 SQIVND (reference sequence). This CDR3 spans 14 amino acids.

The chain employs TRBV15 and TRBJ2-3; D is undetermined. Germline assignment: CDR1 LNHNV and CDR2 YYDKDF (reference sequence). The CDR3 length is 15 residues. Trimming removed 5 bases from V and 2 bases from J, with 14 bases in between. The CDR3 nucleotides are TGTGCCACCAGCGCCAACAGCTTATCCACAGATACGCAGTATTTT. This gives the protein CATSANSLSTDTQYF.

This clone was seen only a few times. CDR3 nucleotides: TGTGCCAGCACCTCCACTCCGGTAGTTCGAGAGACCCAGTACTTC. Translated: CASTSTPVVRETQYF. This chain connects TRBV6-1 to TRBJ2-5; unclear D gene. The V gene lost 7 bases and the J gene lost 4 bases, with 19 bases spanning the gap. Germline V gene lookup returns CDR1 MNHNS and CDR2 SASEGT. This CDR3 has 15 residues.